This entry concerns a single T cell receptor beta chain. Time point given: blood 2 weeks post-SBRT. Noted treatment: 15 Gy SBRT to primary tumor, nephrectomy 4 weeks later. This entry is derived from a study of radiation and T cells in renal cell carcinoma. The CDR3 sequence is 16 residues long. Germline V gene data show CDR1 as SGHNT and CDR2 as YYREEE (reference sequence). Trimming left V 0 bases short and J 9 bases short, with 16 bases between. Profiled with immunoSEQ multiplex PCR; TCRdb holds only in-frame clones, not every one. The sample consists of 150,000 to 190,000 clones, about 87% of them appearing once.

The V gene is TRBV5-4, the J gene TRBJ1-6; D is undetermined. The sample in question was blood, obtained from a patient whose treatment included radiotherapy and nephrectomy. This clonotype was obtained from a woman between 45 and 60 years old with renal cell carcinoma. The CDR3 region is CASSLGSTALTSPLHF. The CDR3 nucleotides are TGTGCCAGCAGCTTGGGGTCCACAGCGCTTACTTCACCCCTCCACTTT.